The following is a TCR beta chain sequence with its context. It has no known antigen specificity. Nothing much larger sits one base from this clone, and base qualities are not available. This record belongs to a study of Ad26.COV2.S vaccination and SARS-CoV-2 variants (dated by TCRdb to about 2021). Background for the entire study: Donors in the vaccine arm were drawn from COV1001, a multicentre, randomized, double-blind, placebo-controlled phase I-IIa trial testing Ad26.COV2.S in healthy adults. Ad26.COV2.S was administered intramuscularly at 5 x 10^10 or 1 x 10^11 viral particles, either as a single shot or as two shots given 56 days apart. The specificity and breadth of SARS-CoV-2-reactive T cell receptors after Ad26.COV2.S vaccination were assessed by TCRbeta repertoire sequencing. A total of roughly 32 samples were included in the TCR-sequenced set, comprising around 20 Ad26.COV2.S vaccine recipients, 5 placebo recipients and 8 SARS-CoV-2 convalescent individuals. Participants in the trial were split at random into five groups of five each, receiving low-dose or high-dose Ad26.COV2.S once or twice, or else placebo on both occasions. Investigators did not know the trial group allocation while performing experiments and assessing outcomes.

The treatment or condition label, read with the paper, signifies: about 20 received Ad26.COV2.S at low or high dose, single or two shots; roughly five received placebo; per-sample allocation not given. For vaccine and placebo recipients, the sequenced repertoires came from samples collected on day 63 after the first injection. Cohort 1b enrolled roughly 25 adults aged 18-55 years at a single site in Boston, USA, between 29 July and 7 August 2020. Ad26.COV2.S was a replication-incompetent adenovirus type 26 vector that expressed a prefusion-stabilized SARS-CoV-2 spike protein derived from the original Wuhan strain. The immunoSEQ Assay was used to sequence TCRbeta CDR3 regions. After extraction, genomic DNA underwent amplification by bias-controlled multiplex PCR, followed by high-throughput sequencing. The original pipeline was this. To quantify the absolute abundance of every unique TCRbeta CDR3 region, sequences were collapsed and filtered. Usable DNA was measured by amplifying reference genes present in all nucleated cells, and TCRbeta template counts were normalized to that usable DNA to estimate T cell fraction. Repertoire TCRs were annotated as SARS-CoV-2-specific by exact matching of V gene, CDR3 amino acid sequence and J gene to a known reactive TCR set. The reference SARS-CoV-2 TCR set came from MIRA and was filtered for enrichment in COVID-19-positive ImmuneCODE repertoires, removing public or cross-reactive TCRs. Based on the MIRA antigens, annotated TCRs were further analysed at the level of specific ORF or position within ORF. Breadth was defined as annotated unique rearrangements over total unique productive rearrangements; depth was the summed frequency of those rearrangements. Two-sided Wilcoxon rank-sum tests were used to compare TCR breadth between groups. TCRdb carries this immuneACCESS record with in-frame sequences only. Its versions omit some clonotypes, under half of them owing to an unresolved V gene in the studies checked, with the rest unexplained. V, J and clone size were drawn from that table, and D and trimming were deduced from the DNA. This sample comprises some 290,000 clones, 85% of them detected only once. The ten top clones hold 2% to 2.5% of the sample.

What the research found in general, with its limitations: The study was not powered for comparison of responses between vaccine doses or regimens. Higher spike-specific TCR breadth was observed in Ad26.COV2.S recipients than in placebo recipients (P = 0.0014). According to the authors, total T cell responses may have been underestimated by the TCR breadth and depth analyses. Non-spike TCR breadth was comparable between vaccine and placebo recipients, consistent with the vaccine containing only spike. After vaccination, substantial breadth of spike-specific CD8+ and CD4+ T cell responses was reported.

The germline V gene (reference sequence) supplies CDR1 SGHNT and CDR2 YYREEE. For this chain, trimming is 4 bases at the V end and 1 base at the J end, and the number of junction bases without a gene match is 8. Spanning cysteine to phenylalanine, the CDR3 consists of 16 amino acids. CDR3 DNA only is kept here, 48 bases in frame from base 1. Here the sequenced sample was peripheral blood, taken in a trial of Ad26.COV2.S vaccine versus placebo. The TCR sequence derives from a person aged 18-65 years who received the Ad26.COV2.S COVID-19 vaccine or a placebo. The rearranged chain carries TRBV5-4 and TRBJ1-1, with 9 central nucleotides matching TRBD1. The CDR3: CASSPRQGGTNTEAFF. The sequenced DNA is TGTGCCAGCAGCCCACGACAGGGGGGAACGAACACTGAAGCTTTCTTT. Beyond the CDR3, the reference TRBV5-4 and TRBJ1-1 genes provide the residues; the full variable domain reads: ETGVTQSPTHLIKTRGQQVTLRCSSQSGHNTVSWYQQALGQGPQFIFQYYREEENGRGNFPPRFSGLQFPNYSSELNVNALELDDSALYLCASSPRQGGTNTEAFFGQGTRLTVV.